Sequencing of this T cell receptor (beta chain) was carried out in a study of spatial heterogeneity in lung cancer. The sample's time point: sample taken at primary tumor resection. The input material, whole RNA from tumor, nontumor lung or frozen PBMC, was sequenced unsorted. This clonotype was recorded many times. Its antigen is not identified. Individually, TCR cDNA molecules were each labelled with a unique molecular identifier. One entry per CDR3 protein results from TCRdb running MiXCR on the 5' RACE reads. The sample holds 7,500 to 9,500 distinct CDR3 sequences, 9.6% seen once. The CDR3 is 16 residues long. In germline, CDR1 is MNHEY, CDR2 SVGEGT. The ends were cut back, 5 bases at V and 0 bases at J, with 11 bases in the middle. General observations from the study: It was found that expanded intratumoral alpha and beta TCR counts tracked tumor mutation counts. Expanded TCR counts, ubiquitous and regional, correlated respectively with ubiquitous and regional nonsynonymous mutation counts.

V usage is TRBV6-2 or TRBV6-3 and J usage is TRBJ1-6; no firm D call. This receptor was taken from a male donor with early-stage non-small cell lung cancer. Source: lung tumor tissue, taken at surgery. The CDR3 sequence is CASSPPRSSYNSPLHF. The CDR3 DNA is TGTGCCAGCAGTCCCCCGAGGAGCTCCTATAATTCACCCCTCCACTTT.